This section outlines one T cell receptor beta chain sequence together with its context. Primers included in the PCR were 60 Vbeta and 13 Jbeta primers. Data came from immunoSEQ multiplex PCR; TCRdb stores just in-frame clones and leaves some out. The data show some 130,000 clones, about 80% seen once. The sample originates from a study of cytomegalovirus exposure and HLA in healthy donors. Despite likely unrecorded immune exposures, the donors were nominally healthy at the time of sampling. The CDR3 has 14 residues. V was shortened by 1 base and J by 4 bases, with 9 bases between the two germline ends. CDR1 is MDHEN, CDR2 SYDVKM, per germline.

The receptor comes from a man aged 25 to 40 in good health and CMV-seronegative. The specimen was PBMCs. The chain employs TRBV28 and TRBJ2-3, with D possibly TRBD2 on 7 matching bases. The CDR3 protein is CASSLLGGADTQYF. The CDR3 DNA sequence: TGTGCCAGCAGTTTATTAGGGGGGGCAGATACGCAGTATTTT.